The clone carrying this TCR beta chain was observed a handful of times. As yet, its antigen is unknown. The sample is drawn from a study of T-cell memory formation after mild COVID-19. V shed 7 bases and J shed 2 bases, with 14 bases lying between them. CDR3 length equals 14 residues. The germline CDR1 and CDR2 sequences are MNHNS and SASEGT. Barcoded TCR alpha and TCR beta cDNA libraries with UMIs came from 5'RACE using constant-segment primers. TCRdb used MiXCR to reprocess the 5' RACE reads, holding one entry per CDR3 protein. This table has about 340,000 distinct CDR3 sequences, 13% appearing once. General study findings and limits: In second-wave clones peaking day 37, SARS-CoV-2 specificity remained unconfirmed.

This clonotype was obtained from a young man who had mild COVID-19 (a few samples of this study predate the infection). Cell type and time point are not known. This sequence joins TRBV6-1 and TRBJ1-2; perhaps TRBD1 as D (6 bases). The specimen was PBMCs or a T cell subset sorted from them (not recorded which). This chain's CDR3 is CASTPRGGNYGYTF. CDR3 sequence (DNA): TGTGCCAGCACCCCGAGAGGGGGAAACTATGGCTACACCTTC.